This TCR beta chain was sequenced in a study of early T cells in non-severe SARS-CoV-2 infection. There are a few counts of this clonotype. Antigen: not known. Germline CDR1 SGHNT, CDR2 YYREEE (reference sequence). V gave up 3 bases and J gave up 1 base; unmatched junction bases: 3. The CDR3 has 14 residues. Individual cDNA molecules each received unique molecular identifiers attached to them. MiXCR was run by TCRdb on the 5' RACE reads, yielding one entry per CDR3 protein. The sample contains over 45,000 distinct CDR3 sequences, about 6.4% of which appear only once. Overall study findings and caveats: VDJdb-based annotation leaned toward anti-spike CD8 responses and missed private and CD4 specificities.

V usage is TRBV5-4 and J usage is TRBJ2-5, with TRBD1 matching 7 bases. The sequencing here drew on whole blood, taken at baseline. The sequence derives from an adult who was a healthcare worker with PCR-confirmed SARS-CoV-2 infection or an uninfected control (not recorded which). CDR3 residues: CASSSGQTQETQYF. The CDR3, as DNA: TGTGCCAGCAGCTCGGGACAGACCCAAGAGACCCAGTACTTC.